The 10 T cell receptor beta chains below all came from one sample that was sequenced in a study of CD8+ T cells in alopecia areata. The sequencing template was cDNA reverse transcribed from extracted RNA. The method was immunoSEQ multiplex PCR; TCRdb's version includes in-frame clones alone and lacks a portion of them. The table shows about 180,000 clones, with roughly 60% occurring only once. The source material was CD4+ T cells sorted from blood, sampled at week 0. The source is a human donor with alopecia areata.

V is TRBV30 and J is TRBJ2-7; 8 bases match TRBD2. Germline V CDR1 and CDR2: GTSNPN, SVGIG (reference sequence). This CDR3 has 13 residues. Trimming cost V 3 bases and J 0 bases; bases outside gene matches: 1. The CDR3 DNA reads TGTGCCTGGAGCGGGACTAGCTCCTACGAGCAGTACTTC. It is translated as CAWSGTSSYEQYF.

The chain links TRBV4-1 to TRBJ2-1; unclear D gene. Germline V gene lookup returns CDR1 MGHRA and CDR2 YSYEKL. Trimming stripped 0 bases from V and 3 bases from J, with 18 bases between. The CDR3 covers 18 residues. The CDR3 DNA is TGCGCCAGCAGCCAAGATGATTTCGGAGATCCAATCTACAATGAGCAGTTCTTC. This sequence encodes CASSQDDFGDPIYNEQFF.

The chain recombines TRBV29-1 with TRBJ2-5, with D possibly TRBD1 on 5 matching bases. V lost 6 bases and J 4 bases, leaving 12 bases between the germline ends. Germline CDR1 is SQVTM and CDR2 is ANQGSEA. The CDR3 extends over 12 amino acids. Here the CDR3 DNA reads TGCAGCGTGGGAAGGGGAACAGAGACCCAGTACTTC. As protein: CSVGRGTETQYF.

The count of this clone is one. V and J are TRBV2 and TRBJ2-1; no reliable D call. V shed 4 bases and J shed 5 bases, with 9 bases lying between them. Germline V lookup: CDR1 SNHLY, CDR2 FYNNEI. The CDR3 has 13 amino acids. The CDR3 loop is CASSARSDNEQFF. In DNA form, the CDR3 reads TGTGCCAGCAGTGCGCGAAGCGACAATGAGCAGTTCTTC.

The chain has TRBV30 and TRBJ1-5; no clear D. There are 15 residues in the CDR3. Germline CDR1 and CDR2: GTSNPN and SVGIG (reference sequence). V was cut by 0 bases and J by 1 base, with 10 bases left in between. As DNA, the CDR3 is TGTGCCTGGAGTGTATCCCTCGGGAGCAATCAGCCCCAGCATTTT. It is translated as CAWSVSLGSNQPQHF. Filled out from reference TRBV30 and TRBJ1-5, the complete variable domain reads SQTIHQWPATLVQPVGSPLSLECTVEGTSNPNLYWYRQAAGRGLQLLFYSVGIGQISSEVPQNLSASRPQDRQFILSSKKLLLSDSGFYLCAWSVSLGSNQPQHFGDGTRLSIL.

The CDR3: CASSQDHETGLNIQYF. Written as DNA, the CDR3 is TGCGCCAGCAGCCAAGATCATGAGACAGGGTTGAACATTCAGTACTTC. V is TRBV4-3 and J is TRBJ2-4; the match to TRBD1 covers 7 bases. V shed 0 bases and J 7 bases; nucleotides not matched to a gene: 9. The CDR3 consists of 16 residues. Germline V gives CDR1 LGHNA, CDR2 YSLEER.

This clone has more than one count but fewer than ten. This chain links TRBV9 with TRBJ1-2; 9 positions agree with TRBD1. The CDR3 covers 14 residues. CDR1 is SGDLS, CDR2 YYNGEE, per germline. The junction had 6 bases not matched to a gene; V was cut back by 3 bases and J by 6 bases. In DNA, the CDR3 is TGTGCCAGCAGCGACGGGACAGGGATCAATGGCTACACCTTC. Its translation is CASSDGTGINGYTF.

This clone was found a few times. CDR3 protein: CAWSYPPNTEAFF. The CDR3 DNA follows: TGTGCCTGGAGTTATCCCCCGAACACTGAAGCTTTCTTT. This chain joins TRBV30 and TRBJ1-1; D not resolved. The germline gives CDR1 GTSNPN, CDR2 SVGIG (reference sequence). Trimming took 2 bases from V and 1 from J, leaving 8 bases between them. The CDR3 is made up of 13 amino acids.

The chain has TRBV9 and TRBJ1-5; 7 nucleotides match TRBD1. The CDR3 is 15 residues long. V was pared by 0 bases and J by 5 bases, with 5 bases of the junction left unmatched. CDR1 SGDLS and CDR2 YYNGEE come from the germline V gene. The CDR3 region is CASSVGGTEDQPQHF. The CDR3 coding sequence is TGTGCCAGCAGCGTAGGTGGGACAGAGGATCAGCCCCAGCATTTT.

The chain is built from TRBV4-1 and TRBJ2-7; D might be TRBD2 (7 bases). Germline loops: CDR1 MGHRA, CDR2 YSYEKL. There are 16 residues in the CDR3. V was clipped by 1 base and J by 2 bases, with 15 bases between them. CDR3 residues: CASSQAAKGGTYEQYF. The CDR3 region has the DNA TGCGCCAGCAGCCAAGCGGCTAAGGGGGGGACCTACGAGCAGTACTTC.